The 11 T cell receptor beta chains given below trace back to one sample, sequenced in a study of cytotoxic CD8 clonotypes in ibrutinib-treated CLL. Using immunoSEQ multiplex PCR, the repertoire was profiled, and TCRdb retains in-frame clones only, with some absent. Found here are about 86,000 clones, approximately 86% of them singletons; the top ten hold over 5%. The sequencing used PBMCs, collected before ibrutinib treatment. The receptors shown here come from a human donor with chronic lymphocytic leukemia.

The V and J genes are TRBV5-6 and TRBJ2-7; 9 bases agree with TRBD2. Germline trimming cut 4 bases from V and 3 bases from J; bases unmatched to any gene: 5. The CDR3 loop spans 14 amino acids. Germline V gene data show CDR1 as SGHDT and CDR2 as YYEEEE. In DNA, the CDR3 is TGTGCCAGCAGCCGGGGAGCGGGAGGCTACGAGCAGTACTTC. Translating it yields CASSRGAGGYEQYF. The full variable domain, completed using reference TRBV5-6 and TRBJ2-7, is DAGVTQSPTHLIKTRGQQVTLRCSPKSGHDTVSWYQQALGQGPQFIFQYYEEEERQRGNFPDRFSGHQFPNYSSELNVNALLLGDSALYLCASSRGAGGYEQYFGPGTRLTVT.

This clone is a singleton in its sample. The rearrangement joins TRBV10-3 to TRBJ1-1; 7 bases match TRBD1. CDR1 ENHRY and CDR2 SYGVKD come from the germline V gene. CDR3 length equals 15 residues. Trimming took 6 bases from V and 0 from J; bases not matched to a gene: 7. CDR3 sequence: CAISVSGTVNTEAFF. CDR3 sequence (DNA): TGTGCCATCAGCGTTTCCGGGACAGTGAACACTGAAGCTTTCTTT.

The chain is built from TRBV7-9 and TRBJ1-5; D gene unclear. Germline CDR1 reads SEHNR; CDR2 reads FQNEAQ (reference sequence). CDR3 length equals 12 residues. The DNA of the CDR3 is TGTGCTCAGACGTATAGCAATCAGCCCCAGCATTTT. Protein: CAQTYSNQPQHF. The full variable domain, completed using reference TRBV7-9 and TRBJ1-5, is DTGVSQNPRHKITKRGQNVTFRCDPISEHNRLYWYRQTLGQGPEFLTYFQNEAQLEKSRLLSDRFSAERPKGSFSTLEIQRTEQGDSAMYLCAQTYSNQPQHFGDGTRLSIL.

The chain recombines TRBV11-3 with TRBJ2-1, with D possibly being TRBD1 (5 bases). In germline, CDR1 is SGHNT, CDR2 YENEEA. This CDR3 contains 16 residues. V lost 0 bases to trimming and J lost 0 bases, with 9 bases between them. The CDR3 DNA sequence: TGTGCCAGCAGCTTAGATGGGGCAAGCTCCTACAATGAGCAGTTCTTC. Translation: CASSLDGASSYNEQFF.

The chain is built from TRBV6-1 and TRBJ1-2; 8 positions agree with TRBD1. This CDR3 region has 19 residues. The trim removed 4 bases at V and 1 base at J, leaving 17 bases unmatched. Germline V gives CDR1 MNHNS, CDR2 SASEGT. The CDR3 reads CASSATGDKGVGFNYGYTF. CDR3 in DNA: TGTGCCAGCAGTGCGACAGGGGATAAAGGTGTGGGATTTAACTATGGCTACACCTTC.

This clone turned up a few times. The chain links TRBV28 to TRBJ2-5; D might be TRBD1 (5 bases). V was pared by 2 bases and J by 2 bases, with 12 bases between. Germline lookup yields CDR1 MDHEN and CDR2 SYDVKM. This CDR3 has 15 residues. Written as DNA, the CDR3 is TGTGCCAGCAGTTTAGCCAACAGGAGACAAGAGACCCAGTACTTC. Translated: CASSLANRRQETQYF.

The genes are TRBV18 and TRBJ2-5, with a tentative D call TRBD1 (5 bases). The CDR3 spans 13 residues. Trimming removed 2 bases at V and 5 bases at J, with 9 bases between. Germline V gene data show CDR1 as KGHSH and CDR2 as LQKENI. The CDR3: CASSPAGKETQYF. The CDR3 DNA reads TGTGCCAGCTCACCAGCAGGGAAGGAGACCCAGTACTTC.

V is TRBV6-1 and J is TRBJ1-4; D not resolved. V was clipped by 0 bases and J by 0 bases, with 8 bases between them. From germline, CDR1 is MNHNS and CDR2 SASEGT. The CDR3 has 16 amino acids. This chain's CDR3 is CASSEARKATNEKLFF. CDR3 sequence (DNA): TGTGCCAGCAGTGAAGCGCGGAAAGCAACTAATGAAAAACTGTTTTTT.

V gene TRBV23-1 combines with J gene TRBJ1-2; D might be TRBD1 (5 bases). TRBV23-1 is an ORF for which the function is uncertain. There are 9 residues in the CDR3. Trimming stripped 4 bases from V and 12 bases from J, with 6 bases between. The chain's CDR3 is CASSPGNTF. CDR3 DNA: TGCGCCAGCAGTCCAGGGAACACCTTC.

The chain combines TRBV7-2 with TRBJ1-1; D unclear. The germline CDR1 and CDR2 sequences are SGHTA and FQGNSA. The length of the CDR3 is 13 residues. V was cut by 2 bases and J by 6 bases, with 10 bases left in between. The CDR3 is CASSLIPGSEAFF. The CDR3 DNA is TGTGCCAGCAGCTTAATACCTGGATCTGAAGCTTTCTTT.

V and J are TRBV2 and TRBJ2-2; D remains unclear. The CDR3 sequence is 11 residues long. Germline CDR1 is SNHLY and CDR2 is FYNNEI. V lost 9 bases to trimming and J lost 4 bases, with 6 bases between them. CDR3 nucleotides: TGTGCCAGATTTACCACCGGGGAGCTGTTTTTT. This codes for CARFTTGELFF.